Presented here are 8 T cell receptor beta chains from one specimen sequenced in a study of shared clonotypes between healthy human individuals. The naive CD8 population came from CD45RO-negative cells selected for CCR7, without terminally differentiated effector memory CD45RA+ cells. Data came from immunoSEQ multiplex PCR; TCRdb stores just in-frame clones and leaves some out. The table records 450,000 to 700,000 clones, 95% to 96% of them present only once. The specimen sequenced was naive CD8+ T cells sorted from blood. These receptors all come from a woman in her twenties or thirties in good health.

A few counts support this clone. V and J are TRBV27 and TRBJ1-1, with a weak D call TRBD1 (5 bases). The CDR3 totals 14 residues. The V gene lost 3 bases and the J gene lost 4 bases, with 12 bases spanning the gap. Germline CDR1 MNHEY, CDR2 SMNVEV (reference sequence). The CDR3 DNA reads as TGTGCCAGCAGTTTTGCCGGGGGAAGCACTGAAGCTTTCTTT. This encodes CASSFAGGSTEAFF.

This clone was detected a few times. The chain carries TRBV28 and TRBJ1-1; TRBD1 is a possible D gene (6 bases). With 4 bases removed from V and 2 bases from J, the gap between germline ends came to 11 bases. The germline CDR1 and CDR2 sequences are MDHEN and SYDVKM. CDR3 size: 14 residues. The CDR3 DNA reads TGTGCCAGCAGTTCAGACAGGTACAACACTGAAGCTTTCTTT. It encodes CASSSDRYNTEAFF.

This rearrangement joins TRBV16 to TRBJ1-2; D call uncertain. This CDR3 has 18 residues. V was pared by 0 bases and J by 8 bases, with 25 bases between. Germline V CDR1 and CDR2: KGHSY, FQNENV. CDR3 sequence: CASSQSAEEVDESGGYTF. The CDR3 nucleotides read TGTGCCAGCAGCCAATCCGCTGAGGAAGTTGATGAGAGTGGAGGCTACACCTTC.

V gene TRBV27 combines with J gene TRBJ1-6; 7 bases fit TRBD1. The CDR3 runs to 14 residues. V was pared by 5 bases and J by 12 bases, with 10 bases of the junction left unmatched. The germline CDR1 and CDR2 sequences are MNHEY and SMNVEV (reference sequence). The CDR3 nucleotides read TGTGCCAGCAGTGGGACAGCCACCATTTTACCCCTCCACTTT. Translated: CASSGTATILPLHF.

This clone was counted a single time. This rearrangement joins TRBV4-1 to TRBJ2-3; possibly TRBD1 for D (6 bases). Germline lookup yields CDR1 MGHRA and CDR2 YSYEKL. This CDR3 is 16 amino acids long. V lost 1 base and J 1 base, leaving 12 bases between the germline ends. The CDR3 DNA reads as TGCGCCAGCAGCCAAGTGTCCCACAGGGGCACAGATACGCAGTATTTT. This encodes CASSQVSHRGTDTQYF.

V gene TRBV5-6 combines with J gene TRBJ2-7; D could derive from TRBD1 or TRBD2 (5 bases each). Trimming shortened V by 0 bases and J by 3 bases, and 13 bases separated the two germline ends. CDR3 length: 15 residues. The germline V gene encodes CDR1 SGHDT and CDR2 YYEEEE. Written as DNA, the CDR3 is TGTGCCAGCAGCTTGGCAGGGTCGGGGCTCTACGAGCAGTACTTC. The encoded protein is CASSLAGSGLYEQYF.

The genes are TRBV2 and TRBJ2-7; 10 bases align to TRBD2. The germline V gene has CDR1 SNHLY and CDR2 FYNNEI. V lost 1 base to trimming and J lost 3 bases; unmatched junction nucleotides: 6. The CDR3 covers 16 residues. The CDR3 nucleotides read TGTGCCAGCAGTGAAGGGCTAGCGGGAGATATCTACGAGCAGTACTTC. It specifies CASSEGLAGDIYEQYF.

The V call is TRBV30, the J call TRBJ1-4; D remains unclear. In germline, CDR1 is GTSNPN, CDR2 SVGIG (reference sequence). This CDR3 has 12 residues. The V and J ends lost 2 bases and 4 bases respectively, with 5 bases between them. The CDR3 nucleotides read TGTGCCTGGAGTCGGATTAATGAAAAACTGTTTTTT. Amino acid sequence: CAWSRINEKLFF.